This T cell receptor (beta chain) came from a study of radiotherapy plus CTLA-4 blockade in lung cancer. The CDR3 length is 14 residues. Per germline, CDR1 MGHRA and CDR2 YSYEKL. V was clipped by 1 base and J by 5 bases, with 12 bases between them. Sequenced by immunoSEQ multiplex PCR; TCRdb stores in-frame clones only, minus some. The sample consists of about 85,000 clones, 70% to 90% of them appearing once. The rearrangement links TRBV4-1 to TRBJ2-7; D possibly corresponds to TRBD1 (6 bases). This sequence originates from a human donor with non-small cell lung cancer who had a partial response to radiotherapy plus ipilimumab. Sequenced material: peripheral blood, taken from a patient treated with radiotherapy plus ipilimumab. This chain's CDR3 is CASSQGINRDEQYF. CDR3 sequence (DNA): TGCGCCAGCAGCCAAGGCATAAACAGGGACGAGCAGTACTTC.